The clone carrying this T cell receptor (beta chain) was counted a few times. Its antigen is unknown. This CDR3 has 15 amino acids. The V gene's germline CDR1 is MDHEN and CDR2 SYDVKM. With 6 bases removed from V and 0 bases from J, the gap between germline ends came to 15 bases. TCRdb ran MiXCR on the 5' RACE reads and lists one entry per CDR3 protein. The repertoire consists of about 53,000 distinct CDR3 sequences, with approximately 12% occurring once and the leading ten covering about 2.4%. The data are from a study of early T cells in non-severe SARS-CoV-2 infection. Study-wide points: VDJdb matching skewed toward anti-spike CD8 responses, missing private and CD4 specificities.

The J gene is TRBJ2-7, the V gene TRBV28; D might be TRBD1 (5 bases). Specimen: whole blood, collected at baseline. The TCR originated in an adult who was a healthcare worker with PCR-confirmed SARS-CoV-2 infection or an uninfected control (not recorded which). DNA for the CDR3: TGTGCCAGCAGGGAGAGATATACAGGCTCCTACGAGCAGTACTTC. It yields the protein CASRERYTGSYEQYF.